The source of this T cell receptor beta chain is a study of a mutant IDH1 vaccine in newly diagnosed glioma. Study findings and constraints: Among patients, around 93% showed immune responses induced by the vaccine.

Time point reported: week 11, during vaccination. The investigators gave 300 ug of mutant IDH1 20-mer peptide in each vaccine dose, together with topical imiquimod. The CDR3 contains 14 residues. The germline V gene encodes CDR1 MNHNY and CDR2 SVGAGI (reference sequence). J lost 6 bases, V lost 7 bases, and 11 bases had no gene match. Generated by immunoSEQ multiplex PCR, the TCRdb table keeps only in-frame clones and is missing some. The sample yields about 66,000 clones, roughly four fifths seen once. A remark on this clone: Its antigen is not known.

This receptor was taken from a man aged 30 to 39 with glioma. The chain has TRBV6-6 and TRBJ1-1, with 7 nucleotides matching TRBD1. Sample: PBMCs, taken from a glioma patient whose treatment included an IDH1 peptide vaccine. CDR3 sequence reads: CASNPADRAPEAFF. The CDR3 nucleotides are TGTGCCAGCAATCCCGCCGACAGGGCCCCTGAAGCTTTCTTT.